Listed below are T cell receptor beta chains from one sample, sequenced in a study of blood T cell repertoires in COVID-19. Libraries were prepared by immunoSEQ multiplex PCR; TCRdb keeps only in-frame clonotypes and omits some of them. The table has fewer than 200,000 clones, approximately 82% seen once. The sequenced material came from PBMCs or T cells enriched from blood (not recorded which). All receptors come from a man aged 45-60 years who had recovered from COVID-19. The CDR3 runs from the conserved cysteine through the conserved F or W. D genes are given only for firm matches.

cdr3_length j_call v_call d_call cdr3_aa cdr3_nt
18 TRBJ2-5 TRBV5-1 TRBD2 CASSSTSGGTLYQETQYF TGCGCCAGCAGCTCAACTAGCGGGGGTACATTGTACCAAGAGACCCAGTACTTC
20 TRBJ2-3 TRBV27 TRBD1 CASSDRTGGIIGVITDTQYF TGTGCCAGCAGTGACCGGACAGGGGGCATCATAGGGGTGATTACAGATACGCAGTATTTT
15 TRBJ2-5 TRBV7-9 TRBD1 CASSPGQGYKETQYF TGTGCCAGCAGCCCGGGACAGGGTTACAAAGAGACCCAGTACTTC
15 TRBJ2-5 TRBV24-1 - CATSDTTGTQETQYF TGTGCCACCAGTGATACTACAGGGACCCAAGAGACCCAGTACTTC
15 TRBJ1-6 TRBV11-1 - CASSARGGGNSPLHF TGTGCCAGCAGCGCCCGGGGGGGTGGTAATTCACCCCTCCACTTT
15 TRBJ1-3 TRBV6-5 TRBD1 CASRSHGQGGGTIYF TGTGCCAGCAGGTCACACGGACAGGGAGGCGGCACCATATATTTT
13 TRBJ1-1 TRBV6-4 - CASRTGPHTEAFF TGTGCCAGCAGGACAGGTCCCCACACTGAAGCTTTCTTT
14 TRBJ1-2 TRBV4-1 TRBD1 CASSQAQGFYGYTF TGCGCCAGCAGCCAAGCACAGGGGTTCTATGGCTACACCTTC
16 TRBJ2-3 TRBV5-1 TRBD2 CASSLEGLGSADTQYF TGCGCCAGCAGCTTGGAGGGACTAGGGTCCGCAGATACGCAGTATTTT
16 TRBJ1-2 TRBV7-9 TRBD1 CASSLAPPGQHYGYTF TGTGCCAGCAGCTTAGCACCCCCGGGACAGCACTATGGCTACACCTTC
15 TRBJ2-2 TRBV5-6 - CASSRRPSGTGELFF TGTGCCAGCAGCAGGAGACCTTCGGGCACCGGGGAGCTGTTTTTT
18 TRBJ1-2 TRBV5-1 TRBD1 CASSSAGGTGRSNYGYTF TGCGCCAGCAGCTCCGCGGGAGGGACAGGCCGATCTAACTATGGCTACACCTTC
15 TRBJ1-2 TRBV6-5 - CASMPPAPGGYGYTF TGTGCCAGCATGCCCCCCGCCCCGGGTGGCTATGGCTACACCTTC
15 TRBJ1-2 TRBV19 TRBD1 CASSRTGEGDYGYTF TGTGCCAGTAGTAGGACAGGGGAGGGGGACTATGGCTACACCTTC